This paragraph reports one T cell receptor beta chain. These data belong to a study of blood T cell repertoires in COVID-19. Across the whole study: COVID-19 samples, acute and convalescent, were from the United States, Italy and Spain.

Germline loops: CDR1 LGHNA, CDR2 YNFKEQ. The CDR3 spans 13 residues. Trimming removed 4 bases from V and 12 bases from J, with 16 bases in between. Symptom resolution, clearance, or two negative PCRs marked donors in Cohort 3 as recovered. The protocol was immunoSEQ multiplex PCR, while the TCRdb copy is restricted to in-frame clones and leaves out a portion. Of about 260,000 clones detected, roughly 86% appear once; the ten largest clones hold roughly 2%. The sequence derives from a woman aged 45-59 years who had recovered from COVID-19. Specimen: PBMCs or T cells enriched from blood (not recorded which). The chain links TRBV4-2 to TRBJ2-1; D is unresolved. CDR3 loop: CASSPERLFGQFF. CDR3 bases: TGTGCCAGCAGCCCGGAACGACTCTTCGGGCAGTTCTTC.